These T cell receptor beta chains were read from a single sample in a study of shared clonotypes between healthy human individuals. The method was immunoSEQ multiplex PCR; TCRdb's version includes in-frame clones alone and lacks a portion of them. The data show over 2 million clones, about 95% seen once. The sample consisted of naive CD8+ T cells sorted from blood. Receptors originate from a man in his late teens or twenties in good health. Both conserved end residues are part of each CDR3. Fields, in order: J gene, clone size, V gene, D gene, CDR3 protein, CDR3 DNA. A D gene is named only where the DNA matches it firmly. Only some rows state a clone size, as once, few, many or a class for expanded clones.

TRBJ2-3,.,TRBV11-2,TRBD2,CASSHSPAGRDTQYF,TGTGCCAGCAGCCACTCCCCAGCGGGAAGAGATACGCAGTATTTT
TRBJ2-7,once,TRBV13,.,CASSLGPRVEQYF,TGTGCCAGCAGCTTAGGCCCCAGGGTCGAGCAGTACTTC
TRBJ2-5,.,TRBV5-5,.,CASSLETEQETQYF,TGTGCCAGCAGCTTGGAAACAGAACAAGAGACCCAGTACTTC
TRBJ1-4,.,TRBV6-5,TRBD1,CASSYLTGWREKLFF,TGTGCCAGCAGTTACTTGACAGGGTGGCGTGAAAAACTGTTTTTT
TRBJ1-2,.,TRBV13,.,CASSLVGVGYTF,TGTGCCAGCAGCTTAGTAGGGGTCGGCTACACCTTC
TRBJ2-3,.,TRBV7-8,TRBD2,CASSLVEAASGPDTQYF,TGTGCCAGCAGCTTAGTAGAGGCCGCTAGCGGGCCGGATACGCAGTATTTT
TRBJ2-7,.,TRBV7-9,.,CASSPYSGLYYEQYF,TGTGCCAGCAGCCCTTACTCGGGACTCTACTACGAGCAGTACTTC
TRBJ2-7,few,TRBV2,.,CASIPQVTYEQYF,TGTGCCAGCATCCCGCAGGTGACTTACGAGCAGTACTTC
TRBJ2-2,.,TRBV5-1,.,CASSFPVEGELFF,TGCGCCAGCAGCTTCCCAGTAGAAGGGGAGCTGTTTTTT
TRBJ1-6,.,TRBV2,.,CASSEAREGSGGSNSPLHF,TGTGCCAGCAGTGAAGCCCGCGAGGGATCGGGGGGTTCTAATTCACCCCTCCACTTT
TRBJ2-7,.,TRBV5-6,.,CASSLDHEQYF,TGTGCCAGCAGCTTGGACCACGAGCAGTACTTC
TRBJ1-6,.,TRBV11-2,.,CASSLAGRGEYYNSPLHF,TGTGCCAGCAGCCTCGCGGGGCGGGGGGAATACTATAATTCACCCCTCCACTTT
TRBJ1-4,.,TRBV11-2,.,CASSLDWAEREKLFF,TGTGCCAGCAGCTTAGATTGGGCAGAGCGGGAAAAACTGTTTTTT
TRBJ2-1,.,TRBV4-1,.,CASSIRDAYNEQFF,TGCGCCAGCAGCATCCGGGACGCCTACAATGAGCAGTTCTTC
TRBJ2-7,.,TRBV30,TRBD1,CAWSTTTGFSEQYF,TGTGCCTGGAGTACTACGACAGGGTTCAGCGAGCAGTACTTC
TRBJ2-7,.,TRBV7-2,.,CASSLGEGGSYEQYF,TGTGCCAGCAGCTTAGGCGAAGGGGGATCCTACGAGCAGTACTTC
TRBJ2-7,.,TRBV15,TRBD1,CATSRDYLQGNDYEQYF,TGTGCCACCAGCAGAGATTACTTACAGGGGAATGACTACGAGCAGTACTTC
TRBJ1-2,.,TRBV5-4,TRBD1,CASSYDRGYGYTF,TGTGCCAGCAGCTATGACAGGGGCTATGGCTACACCTTC
TRBJ1-2,once,TRBV9,.,CASSEGLDYGYTF,TGTGCCAGCAGCGAAGGGTTGGACTATGGCTACACCTTC
TRBJ2-3,.,TRBV28,.,CASSFPMGTDTQYF,TGTGCCAGCAGTTTTCCAATGGGCACAGATACGCAGTATTTT
TRBJ1-2,few,TRBV5-4,TRBD1,CASSAGTVYGYTF,TGTGCCAGCAGCGCCGGGACAGTCTATGGCTACACCTTC
TRBJ1-2,.,TRBV5-8,.,CASSSGYPAGYGYTF,TGTGCCAGCAGCTCCGGTTACCCAGCTGGCTATGGCTACACCTTC
TRBJ2-7,.,TRBV11-2,.,CASSPGRQAGYEQYF,TGTGCCAGCAGCCCCGGGCGACAGGCTGGGTACGAGCAGTACTTC
TRBJ1-1,.,TRBV7-9,.,CASGQNTEAFF,TGTGCCAGCGGACAAAACACTGAAGCTTTCTTT
TRBJ2-7,.,TRBV4-1,TRBD2,CASSRRSGSSYEQYF,TGCGCCAGCAGTCGAAGAAGCGGGAGCTCCTACGAGCAGTACTTC
TRBJ2-7,.,TRBV27,TRBD1,CASGNVGTGVYEQYF,TGTGCCAGCGGAAACGTGGGGACAGGTGTTTACGAGCAGTACTTC
TRBJ2-1,.,TRBV7-9,TRBD1,CASSSGQGVNDEQFF,TGTGCCAGCAGCTCGGGACAGGGGGTTAATGATGAGCAGTTCTTC
TRBJ2-7,.,TRBV19,.,CASSIDVPSDEQYF,TGTGCCAGTAGTATAGACGTACCTTCTGACGAGCAGTACTTC
TRBJ2-7,.,TRBV30,.,CAWSGENSYEQYF,TGTGCCTGGAGCGGGGAAAACTCCTACGAGCAGTACTTC
TRBJ2-7,.,TRBV27,.,CASSLLTSGNEQYF,TGTGCCAGCAGTTTACTTACCTCAGGGAACGAGCAGTACTTC
TRBJ2-1,.,TRBV18,TRBD1,CASSHRDRDNEQFF,TGTGCCAGCTCACACCGGGACAGGGACAATGAGCAGTTCTTC
TRBJ2-7,.,TRBV28,TRBD1,CATSGTGGTYEQYF,TGTGCCACTTCCGGGACAGGGGGCACCTACGAGCAGTACTTC
TRBJ2-1,.,TRBV4-1,TRBD1,CASSQAGGGEQFF,TGCGCCAGCAGCCAGGCAGGGGGCGGGGAGCAGTTCTTC
TRBJ1-2,.,TRBV30,.,CACLSGPRYTF,.
TRBJ2-7,.,TRBV11-2,.,CASSLGGSYEQYF,TGTGCCAGCAGCTTAGGGGGCTCCTACGAGCAGTACTTC
TRBJ1-4,once,TRBV4-1,.,CASSQVQGELNEKLFF,TGCGCCAGCAGCCAAGTTCAGGGAGAGCTTAATGAAAAACTGTTTTTT
TRBJ2-1,.,TRBV4-1,TRBD1,CASSQDSPQGQGVNEQFF,TGCGCCAGCAGCCAAGATTCCCCCCAAGGACAGGGGGTCAATGAGCAGTTCTTC
TRBJ1-6,.,TRBV2,TRBD1,CASSSLTGDNSPLHF,TGTGCCAGCAGCTCGTTGACAGGGGATAATTCACCCCTCCACTTT
TRBJ1-4,.,TRBV28,.,CASRVETNEKLFF,TGTGCCAGCAGAGTGGAAACTAATGAAAAACTGTTTTTT
TRBJ2-5,.,TRBV5-6,.,CASSWDGLLETQYF,TGTGCCAGCAGCTGGGACGGACTTCTAGAGACCCAGTACTTC
TRBJ1-3,.,TRBV4-1,TRBD1,CASSQTDREPLYSGNTIYF,TGCGCCAGCAGCCAAACTGACAGGGAACCTTTATACTCTGGAAACACCATATATTTT
TRBJ2-5,.,TRBV5-1,TRBD2,CASTLGLAGEETQYF,TGCGCCAGCACCCTCGGACTAGCGGGAGAAGAGACCCAGTACTTC
TRBJ2-1,.,TRBV5-1,TRBD2,CASSGAGLYNEQFF,TGCGCCAGCAGCGGAGCGGGGCTATACAATGAGCAGTTCTTC
TRBJ2-5,.,TRBV11-2,TRBD2,CASSRGEGQVARETQYF,TGTGCCAGCAGCCGTGGGGAGGGGCAGGTAGCAAGGGAGACCCAGTACTTC
TRBJ2-1,.,TRBV13,.,CASKAERSSYNEQFF,TGTGCCAGCAAAGCGGAGAGGAGCTCCTACAATGAGCAGTTCTTC
TRBJ2-1,once,TRBV4-1,TRBD2,CASSPFGAGVYNEQFF,TGCGCCAGCAGCCCCTTTGGGGCGGGGGTCTACAATGAGCAGTTCTTC
TRBJ2-7,once,TRBV19,TRBD1,CASSLSTGQGAYEQYF,TGTGCCAGTAGTCTGTCGACGGGACAGGGGGCCTACGAGCAGTACTTC
TRBJ1-6,once,TRBV2,.,CASSGDGLSNSPLHF,TGTGCCAGCAGTGGGGATGGACTTTCCAATTCACCCCTCCACTTT
TRBJ1-4,.,TRBV7-9,.,CASSGWTGEKLFF,TGTGCCAGCAGCGGCTGGACGGGTGAAAAACTGTTTTTT
TRBJ2-1,.,TRBV6-1,TRBD2,CASSALVAGGLNEQFF,TGTGCCAGCAGTGCTCTAGTAGCGGGGGGGTTAAATGAGCAGTTCTTC
TRBJ1-2,.,TRBV7-6,TRBD1,CASSPTGGYYGYTF,TGTGCCAGCAGCCCGACAGGGGGCTACTATGGCTACACCTTC
TRBJ2-7,.,TRBV30,TRBD1,CAWSRTGSSYEQYF,TGTGCCTGGAGTAGGACAGGGAGCTCCTACGAGCAGTACTTC
TRBJ2-3,.,TRBV7-2,TRBD2,CASSSLAGEKDTQYF,TGTGCCAGCAGCTCCCTAGCGGGAGAAAAAGATACGCAGTATTTT
TRBJ1-1,.,TRBV18,TRBD1,CASSPPEDRDTEAFF,TGTGCCAGCTCACCGCCCGAGGACAGGGACACTGAAGCTTTCTTT